The rows below give T cell receptor beta chains drawn from one sample of a study of blood T cell repertoires in COVID-19. Measured with immunoSEQ multiplex PCR; TCRdb has only the in-frame clones, and not every one. The data contain roughly 330,000 clones, 70% to 90% of them seen just once; the ten biggest clones take up 5.5% to 7%. Material for sequencing was PBMCs or T cells enriched from blood (not recorded which). The receptors were sampled from a woman in her twenties or thirties who had recovered from COVID-19. CDR3s leave out the opening cysteine and the closing phenylalanine or tryptophan. The order of the fields is J gene, V gene, D gene, CDR3 protein. D genes are given only for firm matches.

j_call: TRBJ2-1; v_call: TRBV2; d_call: TRBD2; cdr3_aa: ASRRGLDYYNEQF
j_call: TRBJ1-4; v_call: TRBV7-9; d_call: TRBD1; cdr3_aa: AGKNRGNEKLF
j_call: TRBJ1-3; v_call: TRBV5-1; d_call: -; cdr3_aa: ASSNGPAGGNTIY
j_call: TRBJ1-1; v_call: TRBV7-9; d_call: TRBD1; cdr3_aa: ASSPQGVRGNTEAF
j_call: TRBJ2-2; v_call: TRBV5-1; d_call: -; cdr3_aa: ASSLVTQGVGELF
j_call: TRBJ2-7; v_call: TRBV2; d_call: -; cdr3_aa: ASSPGTSYEQY
j_call: TRBJ1-2; v_call: TRBV18; d_call: TRBD1; cdr3_aa: ASSPKTQGANYGYT
j_call: TRBJ1-5; v_call: TRBV18; d_call: -; cdr3_aa: ASSPQRTENQPQH
j_call: TRBJ1-2; v_call: TRBV19; d_call: -; cdr3_aa: ASSKDRRNYGYT
j_call: TRBJ1-6; v_call: TRBV6-5; d_call: -; cdr3_aa: ASSLPGANSPLH
j_call: TRBJ2-2; v_call: TRBV11-3; d_call: -; cdr3_aa: ASSLDQGSRELF
j_call: TRBJ2-3; v_call: TRBV3-1/TRBV3-2; d_call: TRBD2; cdr3_aa: ASSQDPGGADTQY
j_call: TRBJ2-2; v_call: TRBV9; d_call: TRBD2; cdr3_aa: ASSVTSGGGELF
j_call: TRBJ1-1; v_call: TRBV7-8; d_call: TRBD1; cdr3_aa: ASSPRHAGGGTEAF
j_call: TRBJ1-2; v_call: TRBV27; d_call: -; cdr3_aa: ASSFGGNRGYT
j_call: TRBJ2-7; v_call: TRBV10-3; d_call: TRBD1; cdr3_aa: AISAEGTGNSEQY
j_call: TRBJ1-3; v_call: TRBV19; d_call: TRBD1; cdr3_aa: ASRTGGSGNTIY
j_call: TRBJ1-5; v_call: TRBV4-2; d_call: -; cdr3_aa: ASSHEGDSGNQPQH
j_call: TRBJ2-3; v_call: TRBV15; d_call: -; cdr3_aa: ATSREVGRVGDTQY
j_call: TRBJ1-4; v_call: TRBV9; d_call: TRBD1; cdr3_aa: ASSGRVVDRGDATNEKLF
j_call: TRBJ1-1; v_call: TRBV6-2/TRBV6-3; d_call: TRBD1; cdr3_aa: ASSYPTGGLNTEAF
j_call: TRBJ1-1; v_call: TRBV7-9; d_call: -; cdr3_aa: ASSSRAEAF
j_call: TRBJ2-3; v_call: TRBV18; d_call: TRBD1; cdr3_aa: ASSPDRGGTDTQY
j_call: TRBJ1-2; v_call: TRBV30; d_call: -; cdr3_aa: AWSPGLIYGYT
j_call: TRBJ1-4; v_call: TRBV19; d_call: -; cdr3_aa: ASSIPSGGGAKLF
j_call: TRBJ2-7; v_call: TRBV6-5; d_call: -; cdr3_aa: ASKAGTYEQY
j_call: TRBJ1-6; v_call: TRBV6-5; d_call: -; cdr3_aa: AGAGVLNSPLH
j_call: TRBJ1-4; v_call: TRBV9; d_call: TRBD1; cdr3_aa: ASSPEGGAVEKLF
j_call: TRBJ1-6; v_call: TRBV6-5; d_call: TRBD1; cdr3_aa: ASSSRTGRDSPLH
j_call: TRBJ1-2; v_call: TRBV6-5; d_call: TRBD1; cdr3_aa: ASSQGDFGYT
j_call: TRBJ1-3; v_call: TRBV5-5; d_call: -; cdr3_aa: ASSGPGTTSSGNTIY
j_call: TRBJ2-7; v_call: TRBV11-1; d_call: TRBD2; cdr3_aa: ASSLRTGGSYEQY
j_call: TRBJ1-6; v_call: TRBV30; d_call: TRBD1; cdr3_aa: AWTRTGGRESPLH
j_call: TRBJ1-2; v_call: TRBV2; d_call: TRBD1; cdr3_aa: ASTRDSYGYT
j_call: TRBJ2-3; v_call: TRBV20-1; d_call: -; cdr3_aa: SASGESGQPDTQY
j_call: TRBJ1-1; v_call: TRBV5-8; d_call: TRBD1; cdr3_aa: ASSSNRDRGTEAF
j_call: TRBJ1-2; v_call: TRBV6-5; d_call: TRBD1; cdr3_aa: ASSRGQGGYGYT
j_call: TRBJ2-1; v_call: TRBV6-5; d_call: TRBD1; cdr3_aa: ASSRDSHNEQF
j_call: TRBJ2-1; v_call: TRBV30; d_call: TRBD2; cdr3_aa: AWSVLQRGEQF